This T cell receptor (beta chain) was captured in a study of T cells expressing NK-cell markers. No DNA is given; TCRdb re-called the 5' RACE reads and lists each CDR3 protein once. This sample's table reports 400,000 to 450,000 distinct CDR3 sequences. General study points: The study found these clonotypes also leading the CD3+CD56-NKG2C+ fraction in a few donors.

As regards this clonotype: Its antigen is unknown.

The TCR comes from a woman aged 18-70 years in good health. The sample taken for sequencing was blood T cells: a sorted CD56 or NKG2C T cell subset, CD4+ or CD8+ T cells, or bulk PBMC T cells (not recorded which).

The CDR3: CASSFTAGNEKLFF. V is TRBV5-1 and J is TRBJ1-4. The V gene's germline CDR1 is SGHRS and CDR2 YFSETQ. CDR3 length: 14 amino acids.